This entry lists 28 T cell receptor beta chains sequenced from one sample in a study of regulatory T cells in long-lasting Graves disease. As to time point: persistent/refractory GD, antithyroid drugs over 5 years with positive TRAb. RNA extracted from PBMCs served as the sequencing template. Building the TCR beta libraries relied on iRepertoire HTBI primers, and CDR3 regions underwent Arm-PCR. TCRdb passed the multiplex PCR reads through MiXCR, listing each CDR3 protein once. Here the sample spans 400,000 or so distinct CDR3 sequences, 23% being singletons. The sequences come from peripheral blood mononuclear cells (PBMCs), collected when the disease was refractory, from a patient treated with antithyroid drugs. These TCRs come from a female donor with Graves disease.

This clonotype was seen repeatedly, ten times or more. The rearrangement uses TRBV6-1 and TRBJ2-7; either TRBD1 or TRBD2 may supply D (5 bases each). The V gene's germline CDR1 is MNHNS and CDR2 SASEGT. The germline V and J ends were trimmed by 6 bases and 6 bases, with 21 bases remaining between them. The CDR3 extends over 15 amino acids. CDR3 region: CASRNAGTVIGEQYF. DNA for the CDR3: TGTGCCAGCAGAAACGCCGGGACCGTGATTGGCGAGCAGTACTTC.

This clonotype was seen repeatedly, ten times or more. The V call is TRBV20-1, the J call TRBJ2-5, with TRBD1 matching over 11 bases. The CDR3 extends over 13 amino acids. Germline V gives CDR1 DFQATT, CDR2 SNEGSKA (reference sequence). The V segment lost 7 bases and the J segment 5 bases; nucleotides outside the gene matches: 6. This chain's CDR3 is CSVRTGGDETQYF. In DNA, the CDR3 is TGCAGTGTGAGGACAGGGGGCGATGAGACCCAGTACTTC.

This clonotype was counted between two and nine times. The chain carries TRBV2 and TRBJ2-4; D unclear. With 2 bases removed from V and 15 bases from J, the gap between germline ends came to 20 bases. The CDR3 sequence is 14 residues long. The germline gives CDR1 SNHLY, CDR2 FYNNEI. The CDR3 DNA is TGTGCCAGCAGTGAATCTTCTGGGCAAAATTTTCTGTACTTC. The encoded protein is CASSESSGQNFLYF. The whole variable domain, filled in from reference TRBV2 and TRBJ2-4, reads EPEVTQTPSHQVTQMGQEVILRCVPISNHLYFYWYRQILGQKVEFLVSFYNNEISEKSEIFDDQFSVERPDGSNFTLKIRSTKLEDSAMYFCASSESSGQNFLYFGAGTRLSVL.

This clonotype was seen only a few times. The J gene is TRBJ2-7, the V gene TRBV20-1; 7 bases align to TRBD1. V lost 4 bases, J lost 3 bases, and 9 bases stayed unmatched. CDR1 is DFQATT and CDR2 is SNEGSKA in the germline V gene (reference sequence). This CDR3 comprises 14 residues. In DNA form, the CDR3 reads TGCAGTGCTACAGGTACAGGGGCCGTCTACGAGCAGTACTTC. Protein product: CSATGTGAVYEQYF.

This clonotype was counted many times. The chain uses TRBV7-2 and TRBJ1-4; D not resolved. Germline-derived CDR1 and CDR2 are SGHTA and FQGNSA. The CDR3 length is 15 residues. With 4 bases removed from V and 3 bases from J, the gap between germline ends came to 12 bases. The CDR3 spells CASSYRGYANEKLFF. The CDR3 DNA reads TGTGCCAGCAGCTATAGAGGGTACGCTAATGAAAAACTGTTTTTT.

The chain uses TRBV28 and TRBJ1-3; unclear D gene. Trimming cost V 4 bases and J 1 base, with 8 bases left between them. The CDR3 runs 14 residues. Germline V gene data show CDR1 as MDHEN and CDR2 as SYDVKM. The CDR3 here is CASSSPPSGNTIYF. The CDR3 DNA follows: TGTGCCAGCAGTTCGCCCCCGTCTGGAAACACCATATATTTT.

This sequence joins TRBV20-1 and TRBJ1-4, with TRBD1 as a possible D gene (6 bases). Germline CDR1 and CDR2: DFQATT and SNEGSKA (reference sequence). Trimming removed 0 bases from V and 5 bases from J, with 13 bases in between. The CDR3 is made up of 15 amino acids. This CDR3 is CSARDGWDINEKLFF. CDR3 coding DNA: TGCAGTGCTAGAGATGGATGGGACATAAATGAAAAACTGTTTTTT.

This clonotype was recorded at least ten times. CDR3 coding DNA: TGTGCCAGCAGTTTGTGGTCGGACTTCTCTTTCTTCTACGAGCAGTACTTC. It yields the protein CASSLWSDFSFFYEQYF. The genes are TRBV28 and TRBJ2-7; possible D gene TRBD2, 5 bases. The germline V and J ends were trimmed by 3 bases and 3 bases, with 21 bases remaining between them. Germline CDR1 and CDR2: MDHEN and SYDVKM. This CDR3 region has 17 residues.

J is TRBJ2-5 and V is TRBV5-1, with D possibly being TRBD1 or TRBD2 (5 bases each). This CDR3 region has 13 residues. The V gene's germline CDR1 is SGHRS and CDR2 YFSETQ. V lost 4 bases and J lost 10, with 17 bases in between. CDR3 in amino acids: CASSPGSVGDQYF. In DNA, the CDR3 is TGCGCCAGCAGCCCGGGGAGTGTGGGGGACCAGTACTTC.

The rearrangement uses TRBV19 and TRBJ1-1; 10 bases fit TRBD1. V lost 3 bases to trimming and J lost 3 bases; unmatched junction nucleotides: 4. CDR3 length equals 15 residues. Germline values: CDR1 LNHDA, CDR2 SQIVND (reference sequence). CDR3 sequence (DNA): TGTGCCAGTAGTATTACCGGGACAGGGGACACTGAAGCTTTCTTT. Protein sequence: CASSITGTGDTEAFF.

The chain has TRBV12-3 or TRBV12-4 and TRBJ2-1, with 13 bases identical to TRBD2. CDR3 length: 16 residues. J lost 7 bases, V lost 5 bases, and 8 bases had no gene match. CDR3 sequence: CASSRTSGSGRNEQFF. CDR3 DNA sequence: TGTGCCAGCAGTCGGACTAGCGGGAGTGGTAGGAATGAGCAGTTCTTC.

The genes are TRBV30 and TRBJ1-2, with 9 bases fitting TRBD1. The CDR3 runs to 14 residues. Germline CDR1 is GTSNPN and CDR2 is SVGIG (reference sequence). V trimming: 3 bases; J trimming: 2 bases; junction bases outside the gene matches: 4. The CDR3 protein is CAWRTGGMNYGYTF. In DNA form, the CDR3 reads TGTGCCTGGAGGACAGGGGGAATGAACTATGGCTACACCTTC.

The chain couples TRBV28 to TRBJ2-3; 8 bases line up with TRBD2. This CDR3 spans 15 amino acids. With 4 bases clipped from V and 3 bases from J, the junction kept 6 bases outside the gene matches. Germline V CDR1 and CDR2: MDHEN, SYDVKM. In DNA, the CDR3 is TGTGCCAGCAGTTCCGTAGCGGGACTAACAGATACGCAGTATTTT. It encodes CASSSVAGLTDTQYF.

This clonotype has a count of ten or more. This CDR3 is CASDIRRGKNYGYTF. Here the CDR3 DNA reads TGTGCCAGCGACATAAGGAGGGGCAAGAACTATGGCTACACCTTC. The V gene is TRBV27, the J gene TRBJ1-2; weak D call: TRBD1 (5 bases). Trimming stripped 8 bases from V and 2 bases from J, with 18 bases between. Germline CDR1 and CDR2: MNHEY and SMNVEV (reference sequence). This CDR3 contains 15 residues.

This clonotype has more than one count but fewer than ten. CDR3 sequence (DNA): TGTGCCAGCAGCCAAGCCAGGAACGACAAAAACATTCAGTACTTC. Amino acid sequence: CASSQARNDKNIQYF. The chain employs TRBV3-1 and TRBJ2-4; D gene ambiguous. Between the trimmed V and J ends, which lost 1 base and 3 bases, there was a span of 10 bases. The CDR3 extends over 15 amino acids. Per germline, CDR1 LGHDT and CDR2 YNNKEL (reference sequence).

The chain is built from TRBV27 and TRBJ1-4; 8 positions match TRBD1. The germline V gene encodes CDR1 MNHEY and CDR2 SMNVEV (reference sequence). The CDR3 has 14 amino acids. The V gene end was trimmed by 6 bases and the J gene end by 8 bases; junction bases not matched to a gene: 8. The CDR3 is CASRKTGVLEKLFF. As DNA, the CDR3 is TGTGCCAGCAGGAAGACAGGGGTACTAGAAAAACTGTTTTTT.

This clonotype came up a few times. V gene TRBV29-1 combines with J gene TRBJ2-5; D ambiguous. V was shortened by 6 bases and J by 4 bases, with 18 bases between the two germline ends. Looked up from germline, CDR1 is SQVTM and CDR2 is ANQGSEA. The CDR3 has 14 amino acids. In DNA form, the CDR3 reads TGCAGCGTCCAGGATAGGACCGCCGGAGAGACCCAGTACTTC. The encoded protein is CSVQDRTAGETQYF.

V usage is TRBV6-4 and J usage is TRBJ1-2; maybe TRBD1 (6 bases). Trimming took off 2 bases at V and 7 bases at J, with 8 bases between the two ends. Germline assignment: CDR1 MRHNA and CDR2 SNTAGT. The CDR3 consists of 12 residues. The CDR3 DNA is TGTGCCAGCAGTGACCAGACAGGTGGCTACACCTTC. Protein product: CASSDQTGGYTF.

This clonotype has a count of ten or more. The chain uses TRBV2 and TRBJ2-7; weak D call: TRBD1 (6 bases). The V end was cut by 8 bases, the J end by 3 bases, with 14 bases between. CDR1 is SNHLY, CDR2 FYNNEI, per germline. The CDR3 is 13 residues long. CDR3 bases: TGTGCCAGCGGTCCAGGGGCTTTCTACGAGCAGTACTTC. It codes for CASGPGAFYEQYF.

This clonotype came up a few times. The J gene is TRBJ1-1, the V gene TRBV2, with D uncertain. The V and J ends lost 1 base and 6 bases respectively, with 9 bases between them. This CDR3 contains 13 residues. From germline, CDR1 is SNHLY and CDR2 FYNNEI. CDR3: CASSEEGSAEAFF. CDR3 coding DNA: TGTGCCAGCAGTGAAGAGGGCAGCGCTGAAGCTTTCTTT.

The rearrangement links TRBV9 to TRBJ2-5; 15 positions agree with TRBD2. From germline, CDR1 is SGDLS and CDR2 YYNGEE. V lost 0 bases to trimming and J lost 4 bases; unmatched junction nucleotides: 7. The CDR3 covers 18 residues. The chain's CDR3 is CASSVGGLAGGSRETQYF. CDR3 sequence (DNA): TGTGCCAGCAGCGTAGGAGGACTAGCGGGAGGGTCCAGAGAGACCCAGTACTTC.

This chain uses TRBV7-9 with TRBJ1-5; D might be TRBD1 (5 bases). The V and J ends lost 5 bases and 0 bases respectively, with 11 bases between them. Germline-derived CDR1 and CDR2 are SEHNR and FQNEAQ (reference sequence). The CDR3 extends over 15 amino acids. The CDR3 DNA reads TGTGCCAGCAGCGACCCCGGGACTAGCAATCAGCCCCAGCATTTT. Translating it yields CASSDPGTSNQPQHF. The full variable domain, with the rest looked up from reference TRBV7-9 and TRBJ1-5, is DTGVSQNPRHKITKRGQNVTFRCDPISEHNRLYWYRQTLGQGPEFLTYFQNEAQLEKSRLLSDRFSAERPKGSFSTLEIQRTEQGDSAMYLCASSDPGTSNQPQHFGDGTRLSIL.

The rearrangement joins TRBV5-5 to TRBJ2-7, with TRBD2 matching over 7 bases. Germline-derived CDR1 and CDR2 are SGHKS and YYEKEE (reference sequence). V lost 3 bases, J lost 3 bases, and 6 bases stayed unmatched. CDR3 size: 14 residues. The CDR3 region is CASSYLGGDYEQYF. The CDR3 DNA sequence: TGTGCCAGCAGCTACTTGGGGGGGGACTACGAGCAGTACTTC.

This clonotype has only a few counts. The gene calls are TRBV19 and TRBJ1-5; D uncertain. Germline V lookup: CDR1 LNHDA, CDR2 SQIVND (reference sequence). V lost 4 bases and J lost 7, with 11 bases in between. The CDR3 length is 13 residues. The CDR3 reads CASSTQKSQPQHF. CDR3 bases: TGTGCCAGTAGTACTCAAAAATCCCAGCCCCAGCATTTT.

Concerning this clonotype: Its ends do not fully match the called genes, so a read error is possible. Written as DNA, the CDR3 is TGTGCCAGCAGTTACTCGTTTGTGGCTTACGAGCGGTACTTC. This codes for CASSYSFVAYERYF. This sequence joins TRBV6-5 and TRBJ2-7; the D is unclear. CDR1 is MNHEY and CDR2 is SVGAGI in the germline V gene. This CDR3 spans 14 amino acids.

This clonotype showed up just a few times. The CDR3 DNA follows: TGCAGTGCTAGAAGGGGACAGGAGGCGGAGACCCAGTACTTC. Translation: CSARRGQEAETQYF. This chain links TRBV20-1 with TRBJ2-5; 8 bases are a match to TRBD1. The CDR3 is 14 residues long. The V gene's germline CDR1 is DFQATT and CDR2 SNEGSKA (reference sequence). Trimming took 2 bases from V and 5 from J; bases not matched to a gene: 7.

This clonotype was detected many times. The chain has TRBV28 and TRBJ2-7, with TRBD1 matching over 12 bases. The J segment lost 3 bases and the V segment lost 4 bases, leaving 10 bases of the junction unmatched. Germline CDR1 reads MDHEN; CDR2 reads SYDVKM. The CDR3 is 17 residues long. The CDR3 here is CASSSQPGQGAGYEQYF. CDR3 sequence (DNA): TGTGCCAGCAGTTCCCAACCGGGACAGGGGGCGGGCTACGAGCAGTACTTC.

Only a few counts were recorded for this clonotype. V usage is TRBV20-1 and J usage is TRBJ2-2, with 8 bases identical to TRBD1. Germline assignment: CDR1 DFQATT and CDR2 SNEGSKA (reference sequence). The CDR3 consists of 14 residues. The V segment lost 3 bases and the J segment 3 bases; nucleotides outside the gene matches: 3. The CDR3 DNA reads TGCAGTGCTAGGGACAGGGACGACACCGGGGAGCTGTTTTTT. This encodes CSARDRDDTGELFF.